This entry concerns a single T cell receptor (beta chain). Its antigen is still unknown. No much larger clonotype is one base removed from it; base qualities were not supplied. The library was obtained by the immunoSEQ multiplex PCR assay. For the multiplex PCR, a mixture combining 60 forward primers for TCR Vbeta segments and 13 reverse primers for TCR Jbeta segments was used. Amplification of the CDR3 region of rearranged TCR beta genes was performed with a multiplex PCR assay on genomic DNA. Amplified TCR beta libraries were sequenced as 87-base-pair reads on the Illumina HiSeq System. Processing in the source paper ran as follows. A later analysis counted 65 million to 90 million unique TCR beta chains across the roughly 700 repertoires, and some 11 million of these chains were shared by at least two donors. A nearest-neighbor algorithm error-corrected the raw reads and collapsed the reads into unique sequences, merging closely related sequences to remove PCR and sequencing errors. V, D and J gene segments were assigned by aligning CDR3 sequences to IMGT reference sequences. For a sequence to be retained, a match of at least six nucleotides to both a V gene segment and a J gene segment was required. A rearrangement counted as productive if the CDR3 had no stop codons and remained in frame with V and J, and every other rearrangement counted as non-productive. Following IMGT convention, CDR3 was defined as the stretch from the second conserved V-encoded cysteine to the conserved J-encoded phenylalanine. The earlier analysis of some 550 of the donors excluded any sequence lacking an unambiguous match to a single V gene segment. In an earlier analysis of 587 of the donors, V segments were called functional above 56.7% productive rearrangements and were called segregating when the between-donor standard deviation exceeded 5%. A statistical classification framework was built to diagnose cytomegalovirus status from the catalog of TCR beta chain sequences. In a later analysis, V and J genes were assigned by comparing TCR nucleotide sequences against IMGT/GENE-DB human TR gene sequences. In a later analysis, CDR3 sequences and most-parsimonious VDJ recombination scenarios were assigned using the TCRdist pipeline. In a later analysis, each TCR beta chain was defined by its CDR3 amino acid sequence together with its V-gene family, and reads without a unique V-gene family were excluded. A later analysis removed roughly 590 highly shared, low-generation-probability nucleotide sequences to deal with suspected cross-contamination and a sequencing artifact. For each public chain, a later analysis derived a clonal expansion index from normalized ranks of inferred template counts within each repertoire. A later analysis computed generation probabilities with a VDJ recombination model fitted to out-of-frame rearrangements, and checked the results against IGoR. In a later analysis, hypergeometric tests were used to score TCR-TCR, TCR-HLA and TCR-CMV co-occurrence, with a repertoire-size bias correction applied to TCR pairs. To estimate false discovery rates, a later analysis permuted the HLA or CMV assignments 20 times. A later analysis grouped co-occurring TCRs with DBSCAN, adding TCRdist sequence similarity when clustering within HLA-allele-positive subsets. Repertoires with fewer than 30,000 or more than 120,000 public chains, plus five repertoires with anomalous nucleotide sharing, were excluded from co-occurrence clustering. TCRdb obtained this table from immuneACCESS and retained in-frame rearrangements with V and J assigned. These tables miss some clones; where compared with another copy, unresolved V genes account for less than half of the shortfall, and the remainder is unexplained. V and J calls plus clone size are reproduced from that table; the DNA served to infer D and trimming. In this sample the table shows approximately 75,000 clones, 74% of which occur a single time. The ten largest clones capture approximately 12% of the sample.

These data originate in a study of cytomegalovirus exposure and HLA in healthy donors (dated by TCRdb to about 2017). Context from the whole study: An earlier analysis of 550 to 700 of the donors reported approximately 300 Gb of sequence data and 120 million or so unique TCR beta sequences from 190 million or so T cells. Approximately 300 gigabases of sequencing data and approximately 92 million unique TCR sequences made up an early release that covered some 640 HLA-typed donors. Of the 300 to 450 genotyped donors, roughly 80% were placed in the genetic ancestry cluster associated with self-reported Caucasian donors. The study aimed to test whether cataloging public T cell receptors could reveal signatures of past pathogen exposure. The study used immunosequencing to profile the T cell repertoires of 670 or so subjects and linked those repertoires to cytomegalovirus serostatus. Besides the first cohort of some 670 subjects, a separate validation cohort made up of 120 or so different subjects was used. To predict cytomegalovirus infection status, the study combined high-throughput TCR immunosequencing, statistical association of individual TCRs with disease status, and machine learning. A later analysis re-analyzed previously published TCR beta repertoires from 650 to 800 donors and added high-resolution HLA genotyping to study TCR occurrence patterns. In the later analysis, no new phenotypic data were used to find candidate immune exposures; instead, reliance was placed on TCR beta sequences and their occurrence across donors. An earlier analysis of several hundred of the donors used high-throughput TCR beta sequencing to judge whether each TCR beta V gene segment behaved as functional or pseudogenic. Alongside the repertoire data, information on donor age, sex, ethnicity and CMV serostatus was compiled. In a later genetic analysis, genome-wide SNP genotypes for about 65% of the roughly 700 donors were used, and that subset was treated as a discovery cohort. All discovery cohort repertoires had been generated using a single sequencing platform. Both class I and class II loci were covered by HLA typing, at four-digit resolution. Typing coverage differed by locus: A, B, C, DRB1 and DQB1 were typed in roughly 620-640 donors, DQA1 in around 500, DPA1 in 606, and DPB1 in just under 490. Because of strong linkage in the cohort, five DR-DQ haplotypes were treated as single units for association and clustering. Across 398 genotyped donors of the cohort, an average of approximately 220,000 unique TCR beta nucleotide sequences per donor were sequenced, and around 20% of those sequences were non-productive.

General findings and caveats noted by the study authors: A later analysis found that most CMV-associated TCR beta chains appeared HLA-restricted, with HLA associations seemingly driven largely by CMV exposure. This cohort had only TCR beta chains sequenced, and the lack of alpha or paired-chain data limited which features could be detected. A further reported finding was that TCR beta sequences accurately predicted the HLA-A and HLA-B alleles for most subjects in the first cohort. A few of the identified cytomegalovirus-associated TCR beta chains were confirmed in vitro to be specific for cytomegalovirus antigens. A later genetic analysis reported fewer N-insertions in productive TCRs among donors in an Asian-associated ancestry cluster than the roughly 690-donor mean. For the cohort, immune exposure information was limited to CMV serostatus. In a later analysis, several top co-occurrence clusters were reported to appear linked to parvovirus B19, influenza, CMV and Epstein-Barr virus. A cluster of highly shared sequence variants was judged likely to represent a technical artifact of the sequencing pipeline. Correlated functional status among segregating V segments might reflect linkage disequilibrium, but an unknown experimental factor could not be ruled out. While some public TCRs were present in many individuals, most TCR sequences turned up only very rarely across donors. Presence/absence analyses assumed roughly uniform sequencing depth across donors, an assumption that may not hold. The study listed approximately 150 TCR beta chains as associated with cytomegalovirus. An earlier analysis of around 500 of the donors showed that most TCR beta V segments appeared in productive rearrangements either about 87% or about 30% of the time, which broadly matched IMGT annotations. In a later analysis, about 16,000 TCR beta sequences were associated with specific HLA alleles at a false discovery rate of 0.05. Because the 87-base-pair reads could not distinguish some IMGT-functional V segments, including TRBV6-2 and TRBV6-3, those segments were excluded. V-gene and J-gene trimming of TCR beta chains was associated with a missense DCLRE1C variant in a later genetic analysis, and the association was replicated in an independent cohort. Compared with equally common non-associated chains, HLA-associated TCR beta chains in a later analysis were more clonally expanded and had lower generation probabilities. Because counts were too low, about 15 rarely observed V segments, including chromosome 9 orphons, were left out of the earlier analysis of a few hundred of the donors. The classifier was reported to diagnose cytomegalovirus status with high specificity and sensitivity in both the original cohort and the validation cohort. When HLA alleles, especially DR and DQ, strongly co-occurred, TCR associations were difficult to assign to individual alleles. HLA typing was unavailable for some donors at each locus, so association tests used only the typed subset. It was suggested by the authors that the approach could potentially be generalized to other disease states and immunological phenotypes. A later analysis found that TCR association rates varied across HLA loci, with DRB1 alleles showing the most associated TCRs and HLA-C alleles the fewest.

The cohort consisted of 650 to 700 healthy bone marrow donors. All cohort members were sampled while nominally healthy, although unrecorded immune exposures were likely present. The donor was CMV seropositive and belonged to the group of 250 to 300 seropositive cohort members. Each donor provided a peripheral blood sample, and peripheral blood mononuclear cells were used for TCR beta sequencing. Genomic DNA was extracted from the blood cell samples with the Qiagen DNeasy Blood Extraction Kit. The trim is 3 bases for V and 1 base for J, with a gap of 9 bases between the germline ends. From a lookup of the germline V gene, CDR1 and CDR2 are SNHLY and FYNNEI. Reading from cysteine to phenylalanine, the CDR3 counts 14 amino acids. Only the CDR3 portion is preserved as DNA: 42 bases, with reading frame beginning at the first base.

The sequence came from a woman aged 60-70 years in good health and CMV-seropositive. The chain is assembled from TRBV2 and TRBJ1-1, with the D gene too uncertain to name. The sequenced material came from PBMCs. CDR3 protein: CASSEAGGNTEAFF. The DNA sequence reads TGTGCCAGCAGTGAGGCGGGCGGGAACACTGAAGCTTTCTTT.